Below, 27 T cell receptor beta chains from the same sample are listed, as sequenced in a study of T cell responses to AZD1222 COVID-19 vaccine (dated by TCRdb to about 2021). The library was prepared using the immunoSEQ multiplex PCR assay. TCRdb took this table from immuneACCESS and kept in-frame rearrangements with V and J called. Such tables lack part of the clones; where checked against another copy, unresolved V genes explain under half of the gap, and the rest is unexplained. The table for this sample lists about 100,000 clones; 80% to 95% of them were counted only once. Roughly 1.8% of the sample is held by the ten biggest clonotypes. Sample time point, as interpreted from the label and publication: baseline before first vaccination. The sequenced sample was peripheral blood, obtained on day 0 of AZD1222 vaccination. The receptor set was obtained from an adult in good health.

J is TRBJ1-5 and V is TRBV2; D gene unclear. The length of the CDR3 is 15 residues. V lost 4 bases, J lost 3 bases, and 13 bases lay in between. The V gene's germline CDR1 is SNHLY and CDR2 FYNNEI. CDR3 in amino acids: CASSGFDGYNQPQHF. DNA of the CDR3: TGTGCCAGCAGTGGCTTCGACGGATACAATCAGCCCCAGCATTTT.

The gene calls are TRBV7-9 and TRBJ1-2, with D perhaps TRBD1 (5 bases). From germline, CDR1 is SEHNR and CDR2 FQNEAQ (reference sequence). This CDR3 region has 14 residues. Trimming pared 5 bases from V and 2 bases from J, leaving 12 bases between. The CDR3 loop is CASSLGGANYGYTF. The DNA for the CDR3 is TGTGCCAGCAGCCTAGGCGGGGCCAACTATGGCTACACCTTC.

The V call is TRBV11-2, the J call TRBJ2-7; D unclear. The CDR3 contains 13 residues. The germline gives CDR1 SGHAT, CDR2 FQNNGV. Trimming removed 1 base from V and 2 bases from J, with 6 bases in between. DNA for the CDR3: TGTGCCAGCAGCTTAGGTGAAACCTACGAGCAGTACTTC. It encodes CASSLGETYEQYF.

The chain has TRBV6-6 and TRBJ2-2, with TRBD2 matching over 14 bases. This CDR3 contains 14 residues. The V gene end was trimmed by 8 bases and the J gene end by 8 bases; junction bases not matched to a gene: 4. Germline CDR1 reads MNHNY; CDR2 reads SVGAGI (reference sequence). CDR3: CASGTSGRLGELFF. CDR3 sequence (DNA): TGTGCCAGCGGGACTAGCGGGAGACTGGGGGAGCTGTTTTTT.

The chain couples TRBV27 to TRBJ1-5, with D possibly being TRBD1 (5 bases). The germline gives CDR1 MNHEY, CDR2 SMNVEV (reference sequence). The V and J ends lost 3 bases and 5 bases respectively, with 11 bases between them. This CDR3 region has 14 residues. This CDR3 is CASSFQGRHQPQHF. The CDR3 DNA sequence: TGTGCCAGCAGTTTCCAGGGAAGGCATCAGCCCCAGCATTTT.

The chain joins TRBV7-2 to TRBJ1-2; D uncertain. This CDR3 has 14 amino acids. The V and J ends lost 5 bases and 4 bases respectively, with 14 bases between them. The germline CDR1 and CDR2 sequences are SGHTA and FQGNSA. The CDR3 is CASSQPDNPYGYTF. Written as DNA, the CDR3 is TGTGCCAGCAGCCAACCCGACAATCCCTATGGCTACACCTTC.

The chain recombines TRBV3-1 (or the pseudogene TRBV3-2) with TRBJ2-1, with D perhaps assigned TRBD1 or TRBD2 (7 bases each). The CDR3 runs 20 residues. Trimming cost V 5 bases and J 7 bases, with 33 bases left between them. Germline CDR1 and CDR2: LGHDT and YNNKEL (reference sequence). The CDR3 protein is CASSNRDSNRLANLGNEQFF. CDR3 DNA: TGTGCCAGCAGCAACCGGGACAGCAATCGACTAGCCAATCTCGGGAATGAGCAGTTCTTC.

The chain joins TRBV2 to TRBJ2-7; perhaps TRBD2 as D (6 bases). The V and J ends lost 2 bases and 3 bases respectively, with 14 bases between them. CDR1 SNHLY and CDR2 FYNNEI come from the germline V gene. The CDR3 loop spans 15 amino acids. The CDR3 region has the DNA TGTGCCAGCAGTGAACAGGGAGGCGGTAACTACGAGCAGTACTTC. Its translation is CASSEQGGGNYEQYF. Based on the CDR3 plus reference TRBV2 and TRBJ2-7, the full variable domain is EPEVTQTPSHQVTQMGQEVILRCVPISNHLYFYWYRQILGQKVEFLVSFYNNEISEKSEIFDDQFSVERPDGSNFTLKIRSTKLEDSAMYFCASSEQGGGNYEQYFGPGTRLTVT.

V is TRBV10-3 and J is TRBJ2-3; D may be TRBD2 (5 bases). Trimming pared 11 bases from V and 5 bases from J, leaving 11 bases between. This CDR3 region has 11 residues. Germline CDR1 ENHRY, CDR2 SYGVKD. CDR3 loop: CAGSAGDTQYF. CDR3 nucleotides: TGTGCCGGATCGGCGGGAGATACGCAGTATTTT.

V and J are TRBV28 and TRBJ1-2; D not resolved. Per the germline V gene, CDR1 is MDHEN and CDR2 is SYDVKM. Trimming left V 5 bases short and J 3 bases short, with 10 bases between. The CDR3 totals 13 residues. The CDR3 bases are TGTGCCAGCAGTCTGCCGGACTACTATGGCTACACCTTC. Translating gives CASSLPDYYGYTF.

The chain carries TRBV9 and TRBJ2-3; no definite D call. The CDR3 runs 14 residues. V gave up 5 bases and J gave up 4 bases, with 14 bases separating them. Germline-derived CDR1 and CDR2 are SGDLS and YYNGEE. The CDR3 loop is CASSEKPGADTQYF. In DNA, the CDR3 is TGTGCCAGCAGTGAAAAACCTGGCGCAGATACGCAGTATTTT.

The chain couples TRBV18 to TRBJ2-1, with TRBD2 matching 7 bases. The CDR3 runs 15 residues. After removal of 3 bases from V and 4 bases from J, the junction contained 6 bases not matched to a gene. CDR1 and CDR2 from the germline V gene are KGHSH and LQKENI. The CDR3 loop reads CASSPVAGEYNEQFF. CDR3 nucleotide sequence: TGTGCCAGCTCACCGGTCGCGGGAGAGTACAATGAGCAGTTCTTC.

J is TRBJ1-5 and V is TRBV19; perhaps TRBD1 as D (6 bases). Deletions cut 8 bases from V and 5 bases from J, with 16 bases between. Germline V gene sequence: CDR1 LNHDA, CDR2 SQIVND (reference sequence). The CDR3 is 14 amino acids. The CDR3 bases are TGTGCCAGTGCGGACAGCGGAGGATATCAGCCCCAGCATTTT. It yields the protein CASADSGGYQPQHF. Supplemented by reference TRBV19 and TRBJ1-5, the full variable domain reads DGGITQSPKYLFRKEGQNVTLSCEQNLNHDAMYWYRQDPGQGLRLIYYSQIVNDFQKGDIAEGYSVSREKKESFPLTVTSAQKNPTAFYLCASADSGGYQPQHFGDGTRLSIL.

The chain carries TRBV5-5 and TRBJ2-1, with TRBD2 identical over 8 bases. This CDR3 is built from 15 residues. Trimming cost V 4 bases and J 7 bases; bases outside gene matches: 10. The germline V gene encodes CDR1 SGHKS and CDR2 YYEKEE (reference sequence). The CDR3 DNA is TGTGCCAGCAGCCCGTCCAGCGGGAGTTGGAATGAGCAGTTCTTC. Translation: CASSPSSGSWNEQFF. Combining the CDR3 with reference TRBV5-5 and TRBJ2-1 gives the whole variable domain DAGVTQSPTHLIKTRGQQVTLRCSPISGHKSVSWYQQVLGQGPQFIFQYYEKEERGRGNFPDRFSARQFPNYSSELNVNALLLGDSALYLCASSPSSGSWNEQFFGPGTRLTVL.

The chain is built from TRBV4-2 and TRBJ2-3, with D perhaps matching TRBD2 (6 bases). Deletions cut 1 base from V and 7 bases from J, with 15 bases between. Germline-derived CDR1 and CDR2 are LGHNA and YNFKEQ. This CDR3 is 15 amino acids long. The CDR3 nucleotides are TGTGCCAGCAGCCAAGTGGAGGAGGGTGTTCATACGCAGTATTTT. Encoded protein: CASSQVEEGVHTQYF.

The chain uses TRBV15 and TRBJ1-2; tentatively, D is TRBD1 (5 bases). This CDR3 region has 15 residues. V was trimmed by 1 base and J by 3 bases, leaving 12 bases between them. CDR1 LNHNV and CDR2 YYDKDF come from the germline V gene (reference sequence). The chain's CDR3 is CATSRAQGMDYGYTF. For the CDR3, the DNA is TGTGCCACCAGCAGAGCTCAGGGTATGGACTATGGCTACACCTTC. Full variable domain (rest looked up from reference TRBV15 and TRBJ1-2): DAMVIQNPRYQVTQFGKPVTLSCSQTLNHNVMYWYQQKSSQAPKLLFHYYDKDFNNEADTPDNFQSRRPNTSFCFLDIRSPGLGDTAMYLCATSRAQGMDYGYTFGSGTRLTVV.

The chain uses TRBV7-8 and TRBJ2-6; no reliable D call. CDR1 and CDR2 (germline): SGHVS, FQNEAQ. The CDR3 length is 19 residues. Trimming left V 4 bases short and J 0 bases short, with 19 bases between. CDR3 protein: CASSSVGQEILSGANVLTF. CDR3 nucleotide sequence: TGTGCCAGCAGCTCCGTCGGGCAGGAAATACTCTCTGGGGCCAACGTCCTGACTTTC.

Only one count was recorded for this clone. V usage is TRBV5-4 and J usage is TRBJ2-2; D perhaps matches TRBD2 (5 bases). The CDR3 totals 14 residues. Germline V gives CDR1 SGHNT, CDR2 YYREEE (reference sequence). V was shortened by 7 bases and J by 0 bases, with 10 bases between the two germline ends. The DNA of the CDR3 is TGTGCCAGCCGAGCGGAGGCGAACACCGGGGAGCTGTTTTTT. Translated: CASRAEANTGELFF.

The V and J genes are TRBV28 and TRBJ1-6; D not resolved. CDR1 MDHEN and CDR2 SYDVKM come from the germline V gene. Trimming stripped 4 bases from V and 2 bases from J, with 6 bases between. The CDR3 has 14 amino acids. The CDR3 DNA reads as TGTGCCAGCAGTTCCTCAGCCTATAATTCACCCCTCCACTTT. This sequence encodes CASSSSAYNSPLHF. Full variable domain (remainder filled in from reference TRBV28 and TRBJ1-6): DVKVTQSSRYLVKRTGEKVFLECVQDMDHENMFWYRQDPGLGLRLIYFSYDVKMKEKGDIPEGYSVSREKKERFSLILESASTNQTSMYLCASSSSAYNSPLHFGNGTRLTVT.

The table lists this clone with a few counts. The V gene is TRBV3-1 (or the pseudogene TRBV3-2), the J gene TRBJ2-7; D is unresolved. V gave up 4 bases and J gave up 6 bases, with 10 bases separating them. Germline V gives CDR1 LGHDT, CDR2 YNNKEL (reference sequence). The CDR3 consists of 12 residues. The CDR3 DNA reads as TGTGCCAGCAGCCTAGGTATGGGCGAGCAGTACTTC. Translation gives CASSLGMGEQYF.

The chain links TRBV7-2 to TRBJ2-1; unclear D gene. Trimming cost V 0 bases and J 14 bases, with 14 bases left between them. Germline V gives CDR1 SGHTA, CDR2 FQGNSA. The CDR3 runs 13 residues. DNA for the CDR3: TGTGCCAGCAGCTTAGCTAGACAAGGGATGGAGTTCTTC. Translating gives CASSLARQGMEFF. The full variable domain, in which reference TRBV7-2 and TRBJ2-1 provide the parts outside the CDR3, is GAGVSQSPSNKVTEKGKDVELRCDPISGHTALYWYRQSLGQGLEFLIYFQGNSAPDKSGLPSDRFSAERTGGSVSTLTIQRTQQEDSAVYLCASSLARQGMEFFGPGTRLTVL.

This clone was recorded only once. The CDR3 sequence is CASSLGGIGGETQYF. As DNA, the CDR3 is TGCGCCAGCAGCTTGGGCGGGATTGGGGGAGAGACCCAGTACTTC. The chain employs TRBV5-1 and TRBJ2-5; D is perhaps TRBD2 (6 bases). This CDR3 region has 15 residues. The germline V gene encodes CDR1 SGHRS and CDR2 YFSETQ. Trimming shortened V by 0 bases and J by 4 bases, and 13 bases separated the two germline ends.

The chain carries TRBV5-1 and TRBJ2-5, with a tentative D call TRBD1 (5 bases). The V gene lost 5 bases and the J gene lost 2 bases, with 10 bases spanning the gap. Looked up from germline, CDR1 is SGHRS and CDR2 is YFSETQ. This CDR3 region has 13 residues. Here the CDR3 DNA reads TGCGCCAGCAGTCGGACACAGCAAGAGACCCAGTACTTC. Translating gives CASSRTQQETQYF.

This chain links TRBV4-1 with TRBJ2-3; a possible D gene is TRBD2 (6 bases). V was pared by 1 base and J by 6 bases, with 11 bases between. The V gene's germline CDR1 is MGHRA and CDR2 YSYEKL. The CDR3 runs 14 residues. This CDR3 is CASSQAGVHDTQYF. The CDR3 bases are TGCGCCAGCAGCCAAGCGGGAGTCCATGATACGCAGTATTTT.

The chain carries TRBV28 and TRBJ2-1; 7 positions agree with TRBD1. V lost 4 bases and J lost 7; bases outside the gene matches: 4. The CDR3 sequence is 13 residues long. In germline, CDR1 is MDHEN, CDR2 SYDVKM. The CDR3, as DNA: TGTGCCAGCAGTTGGAAGGGGGCAAATGAGCAGTTCTTC. Residues: CASSWKGANEQFF.

This chain connects TRBV7-3 to TRBJ2-7, with D tentatively TRBD1 or TRBD2 (5 bases each). Germline-derived CDR1 and CDR2 are SGHTA and FQGTGA. CDR3 size: 14 residues. With 1 base removed from V and 0 bases from J, the gap between germline ends came to 7 bases. The CDR3, as DNA: TGTGCCAGCAGCTTAATGGGGACCTCCTACGAGCAGTACTTC. Residues: CASSLMGTSYEQYF. The whole variable domain, filled in from reference TRBV7-3 and TRBJ2-7, reads GAGVSQTPSNKVTEKGKYVELRCDPISGHTALYWYRQSLGQGPEFLIYFQGTGAADDSGLPNDRFFAVRPEGSVSTLKIQRTERGDSAVYLCASSLMGTSYEQYFGPGTRLTVT.

This clone showed up just once. The CDR3 reads CASSHLPLTGTGNTIYF. As DNA, the CDR3 is TGTGCCAGCAGCCACCTACCTCTTACAGGGACTGGAAACACCATATATTTT. The chain joins TRBV14 to TRBJ1-3, with D possibly being TRBD1 (6 bases). V was pared by 3 bases and J by 2 bases, with 17 bases between. CDR1 and CDR2 from the germline V gene are SGHDN and FVKESK. The CDR3 extends over 17 amino acids. Supplemented by reference TRBV14 and TRBJ1-3, the full variable domain reads EAGVTQFPSHSVIEKGQTVTLRCDPISGHDNLYWYRRVMGKEIKFLLHFVKESKQDESGMPNNRFLAERTGGTYSTLKVQPAELEDSGVYFCASSHLPLTGTGNTIYFGEGSWLTVV.